One and the same sample provided the 10 T cell receptor beta chains below, sequenced in a study of control samples from healthy donors and cancer patients. Assay used: immunoSEQ multiplex PCR; TCRdb lists only in-frame clones, some missing. The sample shows some 95,000 clones, roughly 92% of them seen only once. Sequencing input: blood. The receptor source for this set is a human donor in good health. The donor label of this sample is uncertain.

The chain couples TRBV6-1 to TRBJ2-5; no clear D gene. The CDR3 contains 10 residues. V lost 3 bases and J lost 7, with 3 bases in between. Per the germline V gene, CDR1 is MNHNS and CDR2 is SASEGT. CDR3 region: CASSEVTQYF. As DNA, the CDR3 is TGTGCCAGCAGTGAGGTGACCCAGTACTTC.

This rearrangement joins TRBV14 to TRBJ1-4, with 8 positions matching TRBD1. CDR1 and CDR2 (germline): SGHDN, FVKESK. V shed 1 base and J 6 bases; nucleotides not matched to a gene: 1. The CDR3 spans 14 residues. CDR3: CASSQAGGDEKLFF. CDR3 bases: TGTGCCAGCAGCCAAGCAGGGGGCGATGAAAAACTGTTTTTT.

This chain uses TRBV7-2 with TRBJ2-2, with 9 nucleotides matching TRBD1. The V and J ends lost 5 bases and 4 bases, in that order; junction bases with no gene match: 5. CDR1 is SGHTA and CDR2 is FQGNSA in the germline V gene. This CDR3 spans 15 amino acids. The CDR3 DNA sequence: TGTGCCAGCAGCAGACGGACAGGGGCCACCGGGGAGCTGTTTTTT. Translation: CASSRRTGATGELFF. The variable domain in full, completed from reference TRBV7-2 and TRBJ2-2, reads GAGVSQSPSNKVTEKGKDVELRCDPISGHTALYWYRQSLGQGLEFLIYFQGNSAPDKSGLPSDRFSAERTGGSVSTLTIQRTQQEDSAVYLCASSRRTGATGELFFGEGSRLTVL.

This chain joins TRBV11-2 and TRBJ2-3; D unresolved. This CDR3 has 11 residues. V lost 2 bases and J 6 bases, leaving 3 bases between the germline ends. From germline, CDR1 is SGHAT and CDR2 FQNNGV. Here the CDR3 reads CASSLSDTQYF. CDR3 DNA: TGTGCCAGCAGCTTAAGCGATACGCAGTATTTT.

This clone was observed a handful of times. The rearrangement uses TRBV12-3 or TRBV12-4 and TRBJ1-1; D gene unclear. This CDR3 contains 12 residues. V gave up 6 bases and J gave up 7 bases, with 12 bases separating them. The CDR3 sequence is CASSATQFEAFF. CDR3 sequence (DNA): TGTGCCAGCAGCGCGACACAATTTGAAGCTTTCTTT.

V is TRBV5-1 and J is TRBJ2-3, with TRBD1 matching over 7 bases. The CDR3 covers 15 residues. Germline-derived CDR1 and CDR2 are SGHRS and YFSETQ. The V gene end was trimmed by 4 bases and the J gene end by 0 bases; junction bases not matched to a gene: 5. The DNA for the CDR3 is TGCGCCAGCAGCCGGGGACAGACCAGCACAGATACGCAGTATTTT. Translation: CASSRGQTSTDTQYF.

This clone was counted only a few times. The chain recombines TRBV4-2 with TRBJ2-5, with 8 positions matching TRBD2. The V gene's germline CDR1 is LGHNA and CDR2 YNFKEQ. The CDR3 has 13 amino acids. The trim removed 4 bases at V and 6 bases at J, leaving 4 bases unmatched. This CDR3 is CASSRSGGQTQYF. The CDR3, as DNA: TGTGCCAGCAGCCGCAGCGGGGGACAGACCCAGTACTTC.

The J gene is TRBJ2-7, the V gene TRBV4-1, with 8 bases lining up with TRBD1. The V segment lost 4 bases and the J segment 1 base; nucleotides outside the gene matches: 9. The CDR3 is 16 amino acids. From germline, CDR1 is MGHRA and CDR2 YSYEKL. The CDR3 sequence is CASSPEGRTGSYEQYF. The CDR3 nucleotides read TGCGCCAGCAGCCCCGAGGGGCGGACAGGGTCCTACGAGCAGTACTTC.

In its sample, this clone was seen a few times. The V and J genes are TRBV19 and TRBJ1-5; no firm D call. V was trimmed by 4 bases and J by 2 bases, leaving 3 bases between them. Per germline, CDR1 LNHDA and CDR2 SQIVND (reference sequence). The CDR3 runs to 12 residues. Written as DNA, the CDR3 is TGTGCCAGTAGTAAGGGCAATCAGCCCCAGCATTTT. Translation gives CASSKGNQPQHF.

The chain uses TRBV12-5 and TRBJ1-1; D possibly corresponds to TRBD1 (6 bases). In germline, CDR1 is LGHNT, CDR2 FRNRAP. V was clipped by 6 bases and J by 1 base, with 15 bases between them. CDR3 length: 15 residues. CDR3 protein: CASGPPRDKNTEAFF. CDR3 nucleotide sequence: TGTGCTAGTGGCCCACCCCGGGACAAGAACACTGAAGCTTTCTTT.